The next 19 T cell receptor beta chains were all read from a single sample in a study of sequential checkpoint blockade in melanoma. Specified treatment: randomized to nivolumab then ipilimumab (arm A) or the reverse (arm B). This table comes from immunoSEQ multiplex PCR, and its TCRdb copy is limited to in-frame clones, with some not included. The sample yields about 22,000 clones, roughly 80% seen once. The sequenced sample was CD8+ T cells sorted from blood (inferred from file names), obtained from a patient given nivolumab and ipilimumab in sequence. These receptors were collected from a human donor with melanoma.

The chain uses TRBV19 and TRBJ1-2; no reliable D call. The CDR3 spans 15 residues. Trimming took 11 bases from V and 0 from J, leaving 19 bases between them. Germline values: CDR1 LNHDA, CDR2 SQIVND (reference sequence). The CDR3 nucleotides are TGTGCCTCCAATTGGGCTGCCGGGACTAACTATGGCTACACCTTC. Protein product: CASNWAAGTNYGYTF.

V usage is TRBV9 and J usage is TRBJ1-4, with D unclear. The V gene's germline CDR1 is SGDLS and CDR2 YYNGEE. V was shortened by 0 bases and J by 4 bases, with 13 bases between the two germline ends. The CDR3 loop spans 16 amino acids. The CDR3 DNA reads TGTGCCAGCAGCGTAGGGTGGGGTCGGGGTAATGAAAAACTGTTTTTT. Its translation: CASSVGWGRGNEKLFF.

The genes are TRBV27 and TRBJ2-7; 11 nucleotides align to TRBD1. The V and J ends lost 5 bases and 7 bases, in that order; junction bases with no gene match: 10. CDR3 length: 15 residues. Per the germline V gene, CDR1 is MNHEY and CDR2 is SMNVEV (reference sequence). This chain's CDR3 is CASSPGDRGFWEQYF. The CDR3 DNA reads as TGTGCCAGCAGTCCGGGGGACAGGGGGTTTTGGGAGCAGTACTTC.

The chain recombines TRBV21-1 with TRBJ2-4; TRBD2 was called by the table and not checked on the DNA. TRBV21-1 is a listed pseudogene. This CDR3 contains 18 residues. The CDR3 DNA sequence: TGTGCCAGCAGCAAAGCGATTGGCCCCCGGGAAGCCAAAAACATTCAGTACTTC. Translated, it gives CASSKAIGPREAKNIQYF.

This chain links TRBV28 with TRBJ2-1; the match to TRBD2 covers 9 bases. This CDR3 spans 15 amino acids. J was trimmed by 8 bases and V by 3 bases; bases with no gene match: 8. Per the germline V gene, CDR1 is MDHEN and CDR2 is SYDVKM. For the CDR3, the DNA is TGTGCCAGCAGTTTGTTAGCGGGAGCAACCTATGAGCAGTTCTTC. Amino acid sequence: CASSLLAGATYEQFF.

J is TRBJ2-7 and V is TRBV28; possibly TRBD2 for D (5 bases). From germline, CDR1 is MDHEN and CDR2 SYDVKM. The germline V and J ends were trimmed by 2 bases and 2 bases, with 10 bases remaining between them. CDR3 length: 14 amino acids. The CDR3 DNA reads as TGTGCCAGCAGTTTAACGGGGTCAACCTACGAGCAGTACTTC. Translation: CASSLTGSTYEQYF.

The rearrangement links TRBV9 to TRBJ1-6; D might be TRBD1 (5 bases). The germline gives CDR1 SGDLS, CDR2 YYNGEE. The CDR3 is made up of 18 amino acids. Trimming left V 0 bases short and J 3 bases short, with 16 bases between. The CDR3 sequence: CASSVDREGPDYNSPLHF. Written as DNA, the CDR3 is TGTGCCAGCAGCGTAGATCGGGAGGGGCCGGACTATAATTCACCCCTCCACTTT.

This chain uses TRBV7-9 with TRBJ2-7; D is undetermined. Trimming stripped 6 bases from V and 3 bases from J, with 12 bases between. The CDR3 is made up of 13 amino acids. The germline V gene has CDR1 SEHNR and CDR2 FQNEAQ (reference sequence). The CDR3 region is CASSPLRHYEQYF. The CDR3 bases are TGTGCCAGCAGTCCCCTCAGGCACTACGAGCAGTACTTC.

The rearrangement links TRBV29-1 to TRBJ2-7; TRBD2 agrees at 8 bases. Germline V CDR1 and CDR2: SQVTM, ANQGSEA. The junction had 13 bases not matched to a gene; V was cut back by 1 base and J by 5 bases. The CDR3 has 16 residues. CDR3 sequence reads: CSVEGLPGLEFDEQYF. CDR3 bases: TGCAGCGTTGAAGGACTACCGGGACTAGAGTTCGACGAGCAGTACTTC.

The chain links TRBV10-1 to TRBJ2-2; possible D gene TRBD2, 6 bases. The CDR3 length is 17 residues. Germline V gene lookup returns CDR1 WNHNN and CDR2 SYGVQD (reference sequence). V lost 2 bases and J lost 4, with 17 bases in between. The CDR3 sequence: CASSESVGGAVTGELFF. The CDR3 region has the DNA TGCGCCAGCAGTGAGAGCGTAGGAGGGGCGGTCACCGGGGAGCTGTTTTTT.

This clone has only a few counts. CDR3 region: CASRQWVQPLDYGYTF. In nucleotides, the CDR3 is TGTGCCAGCAGACAATGGGTACAGCCGCTTGACTATGGCTACACCTTC. V usage is TRBV5-4 and J usage is TRBJ1-2; D is undetermined. The CDR3 is 16 residues long. Germline CDR1 and CDR2: SGHNT and YYREEE (reference sequence). Trimming took 5 bases from V and 3 from J, leaving 20 bases between them.

This clone appeared once. V is TRBV28 and J is TRBJ2-7; 9 nucleotides line up with TRBD2. The CDR3 covers 14 residues. CDR1 is MDHEN, CDR2 SYDVKM, per germline. J lost 1 base, V lost 2 bases, and 0 bases had no gene match. The CDR3 sequence is CASSLAGGSYEQYF. The CDR3 nucleotides read TGTGCCAGCAGTTTAGCGGGGGGGTCCTACGAGCAGTACTTC.

This sequence joins TRBV6-5 and TRBJ1-3; D is undetermined. Germline V gene data show CDR1 as MNHEY and CDR2 as SVGAGI. The CDR3 contains 15 residues. Trimming removed 0 bases at V and 4 bases at J, with 10 bases between. The CDR3 DNA sequence: TGTGCCAGCAGTTACTCGACTGGCCCGGGAAACACCATATATTTT. It specifies CASSYSTGPGNTIYF.

The CDR3 spells CASSEGSGTEAFF. The DNA for the CDR3 is TGTGCCAGCAGCGAAGGGTCGGGGACTGAAGCTTTCTTT. V is TRBV7-2 and J is TRBJ1-1; D is ambiguous. Germline V gives CDR1 SGHTA, CDR2 FQGNSA. The CDR3 is made up of 13 amino acids. V was pared by 5 bases and J by 5 bases, with 12 bases between.

V usage is TRBV13 and J usage is TRBJ1-5; 7 bases match TRBD1. J gave up 6 bases and V 0 bases, and 5 bases lay outside the gene matches. Germline lookup yields CDR1 PRHDT and CDR2 FYEKMQ (reference sequence). The CDR3 has 15 residues. The CDR3 loop reads CASSLGAGGSQPQHF. The DNA for the CDR3 is TGTGCCAGCAGCTTAGGGGCAGGGGGGAGTCAGCCCCAGCATTTT.

Concerning this clone itself: Other DNA sequences of this sample code for an identical CDR3. The rearrangement links TRBV15 to TRBJ2-5; D call uncertain. Germline V gives CDR1 LNHNV, CDR2 YYDKDF (reference sequence). This CDR3 has 13 residues. V was cut by 0 bases and J by 2 bases, with 4 bases left in between. CDR3 DNA: TGTGCCACCAGCAGAGATCGGCAAGAGACCCAGTACTTC. Amino acid sequence: CATSRDRQETQYF.

The gene calls are TRBV4-1 and TRBJ1-1; D gene uncertain. The CDR3 sequence is 14 residues long. Per the germline V gene, CDR1 is MGHRA and CDR2 is YSYEKL. V was clipped by 3 bases and J by 1 base, with 9 bases between them. The CDR3 DNA reads TGCGCCAGCAGCCATACACAGAAGAACACTGAAGCTTTCTTT. Its translation: CASSHTQKNTEAFF.

Only one count was recorded for this clone. CDR3 loop: CAWSLTGPGEQYF. The CDR3 bases are TGTGCCTGGAGCCTAACAGGGCCCGGGGAGCAGTACTTC. This rearrangement joins TRBV30 to TRBJ2-7; the D gene is possibly TRBD1 (6 bases). The length of the CDR3 is 13 residues. V lost 3 bases to trimming and J lost 7 bases, with 16 bases between them. The V gene's germline CDR1 is GTSNPN and CDR2 SVGIG (reference sequence).

This chain links TRBV28 with TRBJ1-3; possible D gene TRBD1, 6 bases. The germline gives CDR1 MDHEN, CDR2 SYDVKM. V lost 5 bases and J 2 bases, leaving 10 bases between the germline ends. The CDR3 consists of 14 residues. CDR3 nucleotide sequence: TGTGCCAGCAGTCTCAGGGGTACTGGAAACACCATATATTTT. Protein product: CASSLRGTGNTIYF. Full variable domain (outside the CDR3, taken from reference TRBV28 and TRBJ1-3): DVKVTQSSRYLVKRTGEKVFLECVQDMDHENMFWYRQDPGLGLRLIYFSYDVKMKEKGDIPEGYSVSREKKERFSLILESASTNQTSMYLCASSLRGTGNTIYFGEGSWLTVV.